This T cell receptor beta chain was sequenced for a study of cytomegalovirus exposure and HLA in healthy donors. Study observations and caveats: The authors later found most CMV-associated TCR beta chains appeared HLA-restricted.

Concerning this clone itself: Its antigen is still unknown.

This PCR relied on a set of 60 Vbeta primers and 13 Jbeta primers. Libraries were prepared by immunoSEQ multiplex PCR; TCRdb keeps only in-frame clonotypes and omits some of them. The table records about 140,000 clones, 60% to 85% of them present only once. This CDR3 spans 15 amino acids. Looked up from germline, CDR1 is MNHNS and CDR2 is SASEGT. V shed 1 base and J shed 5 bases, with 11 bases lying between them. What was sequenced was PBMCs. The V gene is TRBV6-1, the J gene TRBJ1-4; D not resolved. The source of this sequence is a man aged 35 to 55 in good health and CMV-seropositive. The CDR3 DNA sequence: TGTGCCAGCAGTGAAGGTTTGGACTTCAATGAAAAACTGTTTTTT. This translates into CASSEGLDFNEKLFF.